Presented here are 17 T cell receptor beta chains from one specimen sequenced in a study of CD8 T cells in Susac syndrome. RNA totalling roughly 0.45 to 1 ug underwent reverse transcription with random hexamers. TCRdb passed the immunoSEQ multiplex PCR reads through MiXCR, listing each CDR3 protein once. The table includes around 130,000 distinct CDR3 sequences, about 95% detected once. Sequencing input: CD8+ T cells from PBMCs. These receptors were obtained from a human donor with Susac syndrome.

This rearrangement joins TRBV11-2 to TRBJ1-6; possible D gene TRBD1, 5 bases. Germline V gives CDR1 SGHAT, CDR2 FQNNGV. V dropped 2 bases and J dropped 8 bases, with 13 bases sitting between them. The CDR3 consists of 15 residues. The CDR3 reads CASSLQGSGDSPLHF. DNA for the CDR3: TGTGCCAGCAGCTTACAGGGTTCAGGTGATTCACCCCTCCACTTT.

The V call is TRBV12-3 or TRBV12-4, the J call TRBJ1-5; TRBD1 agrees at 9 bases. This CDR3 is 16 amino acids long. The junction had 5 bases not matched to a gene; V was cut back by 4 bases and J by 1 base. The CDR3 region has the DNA TGTGCCAGCAGTTCCCAGGGGACAGGGAGCAATCAGCCCCAGCATTTT. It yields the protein CASSSQGTGSNQPQHF.

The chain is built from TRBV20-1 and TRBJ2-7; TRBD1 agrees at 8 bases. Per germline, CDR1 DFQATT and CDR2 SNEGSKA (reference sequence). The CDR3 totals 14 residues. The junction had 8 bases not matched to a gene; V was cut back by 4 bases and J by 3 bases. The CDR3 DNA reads TGCAGTGCTATACAGGGGGAAACATACTACGAGCAGTACTTC. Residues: CSAIQGETYYEQYF.

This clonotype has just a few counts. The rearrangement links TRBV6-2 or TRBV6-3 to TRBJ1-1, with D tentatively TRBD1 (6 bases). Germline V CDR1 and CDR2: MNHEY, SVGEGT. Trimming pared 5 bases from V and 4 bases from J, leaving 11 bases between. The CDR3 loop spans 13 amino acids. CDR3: CASSRTVFTEAFF. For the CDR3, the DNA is TGTGCCAGCAGTCGGACAGTATTCACTGAAGCTTTCTTT.

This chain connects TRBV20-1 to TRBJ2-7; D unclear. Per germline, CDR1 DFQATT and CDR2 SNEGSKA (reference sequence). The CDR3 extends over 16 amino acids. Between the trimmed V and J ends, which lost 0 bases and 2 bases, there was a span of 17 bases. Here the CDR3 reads CSARDRGSSTAYEQYF. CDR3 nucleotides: TGCAGTGCTAGAGATCGTGGCAGTTCTACTGCCTACGAGCAGTACTTC.

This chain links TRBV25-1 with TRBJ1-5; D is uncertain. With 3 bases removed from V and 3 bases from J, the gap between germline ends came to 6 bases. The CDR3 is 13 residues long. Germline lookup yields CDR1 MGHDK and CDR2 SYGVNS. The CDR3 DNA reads TGTGCCAGCAGTGACACAGACAATCAGCCCCAGCATTTT. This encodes CASSDTDNQPQHF.

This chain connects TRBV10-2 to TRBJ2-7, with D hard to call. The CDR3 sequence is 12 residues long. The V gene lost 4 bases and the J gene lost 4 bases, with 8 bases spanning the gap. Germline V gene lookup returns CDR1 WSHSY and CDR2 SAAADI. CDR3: CASSARPYEQYF. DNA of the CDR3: TGCGCCAGCAGTGCGCGGCCTTACGAGCAGTACTTC.

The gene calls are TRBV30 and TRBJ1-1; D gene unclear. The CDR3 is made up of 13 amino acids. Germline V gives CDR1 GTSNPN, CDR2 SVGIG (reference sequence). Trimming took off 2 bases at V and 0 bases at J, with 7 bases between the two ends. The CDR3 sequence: CAWSSTMNTEAFF. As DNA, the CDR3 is TGTGCCTGGAGTTCGACAATGAACACTGAAGCTTTCTTT.

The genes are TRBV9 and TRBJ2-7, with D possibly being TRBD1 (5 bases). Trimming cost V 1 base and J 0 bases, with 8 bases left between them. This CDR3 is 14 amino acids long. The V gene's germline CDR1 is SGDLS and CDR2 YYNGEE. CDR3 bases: TGTGCCAGCAGCGTACAGGGAAACTCCTACGAGCAGTACTTC. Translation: CASSVQGNSYEQYF.

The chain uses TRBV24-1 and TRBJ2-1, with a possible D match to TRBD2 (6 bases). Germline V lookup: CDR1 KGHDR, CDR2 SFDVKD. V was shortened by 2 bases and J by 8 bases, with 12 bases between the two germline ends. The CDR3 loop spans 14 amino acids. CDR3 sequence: CATSDSGGTDEQFF. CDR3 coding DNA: TGTGCCACCAGTGATTCTGGGGGGACGGATGAGCAGTTCTTC.

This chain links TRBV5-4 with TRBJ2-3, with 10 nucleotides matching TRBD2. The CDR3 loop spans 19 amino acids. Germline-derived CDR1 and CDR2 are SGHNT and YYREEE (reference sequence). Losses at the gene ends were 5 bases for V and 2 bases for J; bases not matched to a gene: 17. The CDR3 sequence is CASSPNPGNSGGLTDTQYF. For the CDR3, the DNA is TGTGCCAGCAGTCCGAATCCCGGGAATAGCGGGGGGCTCACAGATACGCAGTATTTT.

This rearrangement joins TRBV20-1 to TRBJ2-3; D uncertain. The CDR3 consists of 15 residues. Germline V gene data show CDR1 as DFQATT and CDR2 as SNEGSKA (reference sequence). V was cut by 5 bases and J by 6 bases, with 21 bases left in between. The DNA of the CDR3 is TGCAGTGCTGCTGCGTGGGCTTCTCGTTACGATACGCAGTATTTT. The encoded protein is CSAAAWASRYDTQYF.

The CDR3 region is CASSLGPGGGYTF. The CDR3 nucleotides read TGTGCCAGCAGCTTAGGGCCCGGAGGAGGCTACACCTTC. The chain recombines TRBV13 with TRBJ1-2; D gene uncertain. The CDR3 is 13 residues long. Germline V lookup: CDR1 PRHDT, CDR2 FYEKMQ (reference sequence). V dropped 0 bases and J dropped 8 bases, with 10 bases sitting between them.

CDR3 coding DNA: TGCGCCAGCAGCCATCCTTTCCCGGACGGTCACGGTGAAGATGGCTACACCTTC. The encoded protein is CASSHPFPDGHGEDGYTF. The chain uses TRBV4-1 and TRBJ1-2; D is unclear. CDR1 and CDR2 (germline): MGHRA, YSYEKL. The V gene lost 3 bases and the J gene lost 6 bases, with 26 bases spanning the gap. This CDR3 is built from 18 residues.

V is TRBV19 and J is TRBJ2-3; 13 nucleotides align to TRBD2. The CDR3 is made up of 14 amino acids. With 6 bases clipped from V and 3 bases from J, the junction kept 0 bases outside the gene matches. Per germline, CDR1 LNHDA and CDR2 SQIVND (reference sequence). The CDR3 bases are TGTGCCAGTAGGACTAGCGGGGGGACAGATACGCAGTATTTT. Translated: CASRTSGGTDTQYF.

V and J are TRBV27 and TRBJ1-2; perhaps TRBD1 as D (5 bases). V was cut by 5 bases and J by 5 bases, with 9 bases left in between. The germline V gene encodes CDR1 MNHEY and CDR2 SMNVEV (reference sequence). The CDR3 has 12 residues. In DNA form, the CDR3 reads TGTGCCAGCAGTCCCCGGGGGTATGGCTACACCTTC. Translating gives CASSPRGYGYTF.

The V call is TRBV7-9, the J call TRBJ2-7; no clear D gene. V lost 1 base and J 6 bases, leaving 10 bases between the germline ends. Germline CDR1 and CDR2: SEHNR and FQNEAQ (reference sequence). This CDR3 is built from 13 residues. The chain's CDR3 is CASSLGAGSEQYF. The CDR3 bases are TGTGCCAGCAGCTTAGGAGCCGGGTCCGAGCAGTACTTC.